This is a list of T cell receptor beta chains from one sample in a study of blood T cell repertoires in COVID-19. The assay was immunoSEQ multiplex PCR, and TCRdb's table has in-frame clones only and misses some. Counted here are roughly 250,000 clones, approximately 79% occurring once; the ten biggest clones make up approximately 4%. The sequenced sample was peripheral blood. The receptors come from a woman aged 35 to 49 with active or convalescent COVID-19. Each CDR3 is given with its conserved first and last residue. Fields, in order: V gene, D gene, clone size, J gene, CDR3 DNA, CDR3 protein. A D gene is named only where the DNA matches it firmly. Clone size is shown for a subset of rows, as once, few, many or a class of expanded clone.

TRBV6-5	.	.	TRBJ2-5	TGTGCCAGCAGAGTCGAGGGCCGAGAGACCCAGTACTTC	CASRVEGRETQYF
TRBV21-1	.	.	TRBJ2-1	TGTGCCAGCAGCAAAGTTTTCAGGGTTAGGTGCAATGAGCAGTTCTTC	CASSKVFRVRCNEQFF
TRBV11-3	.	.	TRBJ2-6	TGTGCCAGCAGCTTCAAAGCGAGCTCTGGGGCCAACGTCCTGACTTTC	CASSFKASSGANVLTF
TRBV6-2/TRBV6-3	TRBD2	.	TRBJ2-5	TGTGCCAGCAGTTACTCCCTAGCGGACCAAGAGACCCAGTACTTC	CASSYSLADQETQYF
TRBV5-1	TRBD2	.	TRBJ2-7	TGCGCCAGCAGCTTGAGCGGGGGTTCCTACGAGCAGTACTTC	CASSLSGGSYEQYF
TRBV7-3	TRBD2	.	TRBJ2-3	TGTGCCAGCGCCACTAGCGGATTCACAAGAACTAGCACAGATACGCAGTATTTT	CASATSGFTRTSTDTQYF
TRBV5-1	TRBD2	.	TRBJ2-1	TGCGCCAGCAGCATTAGCGGGGTCTCCTACAATGAGCAGTTCTTC	CASSISGVSYNEQFF
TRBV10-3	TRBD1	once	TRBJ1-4	TGTGCCACCCTAGGGACAGGGGGAAATGAAAAACTGTTTTTT	CATLGTGGNEKLFF
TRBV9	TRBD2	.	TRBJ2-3	TGTGCCAGCAGCGCCGGGACTAGCGGTAGCACAGATACGCAGTATTTT	CASSAGTSGSTDTQYF
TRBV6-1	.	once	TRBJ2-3	TGTGCCAGCAGTTCCCAACGGACTGATTTGGATACGCAGTATTTT	CASSSQRTDLDTQYF
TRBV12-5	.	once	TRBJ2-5	TGTGCTAGTGCCATCGGTCAGGCCCAGTACTTC	CASAIGQAQYF
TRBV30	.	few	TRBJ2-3	TGTGCCTGGGACCCAGGGGCGCGGGCAGATACGCAGTATTTT	CAWDPGARADTQYF
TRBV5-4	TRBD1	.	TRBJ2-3	TGTGCCAGCAGCCCCGGACAGGCCACAGATACGCAGTATTTT	CASSPGQATDTQYF
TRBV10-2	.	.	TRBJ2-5	TGCGCCAGCAGTGTGGGGGCTCGGGAGACCCAGTACTTC	CASSVGARETQYF
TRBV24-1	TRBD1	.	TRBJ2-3	TGTGCCACCAGTGATCCAGGGGGCGCGACAGATACGCAGTATTTT	CATSDPGGATDTQYF
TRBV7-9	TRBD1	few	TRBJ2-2	TGTGCCAGCAGCAGCCAACAGGGGATTTCGAACACCGGGGAGCTGTTTTTT	CASSSQQGISNTGELFF
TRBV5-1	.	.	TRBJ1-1	TGCGCCAGCACTCCTGGAGGAGTTGAAGCTTTCTTT	CASTPGGVEAFF